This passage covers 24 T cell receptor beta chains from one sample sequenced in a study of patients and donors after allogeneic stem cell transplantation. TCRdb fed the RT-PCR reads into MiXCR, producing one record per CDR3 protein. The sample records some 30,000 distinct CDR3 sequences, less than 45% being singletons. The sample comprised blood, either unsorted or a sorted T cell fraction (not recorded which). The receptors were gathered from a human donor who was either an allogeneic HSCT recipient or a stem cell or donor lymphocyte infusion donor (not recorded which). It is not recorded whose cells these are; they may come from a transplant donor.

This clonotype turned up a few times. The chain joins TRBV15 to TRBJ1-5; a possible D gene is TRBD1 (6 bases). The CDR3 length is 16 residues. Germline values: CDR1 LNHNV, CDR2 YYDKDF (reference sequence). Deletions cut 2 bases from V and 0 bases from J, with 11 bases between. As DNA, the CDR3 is TGTGCCACCAGCAGACAGAGACAGGCTAGCAATCAGCCCCAGCATTTT. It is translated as CATSRQRQASNQPQHF.

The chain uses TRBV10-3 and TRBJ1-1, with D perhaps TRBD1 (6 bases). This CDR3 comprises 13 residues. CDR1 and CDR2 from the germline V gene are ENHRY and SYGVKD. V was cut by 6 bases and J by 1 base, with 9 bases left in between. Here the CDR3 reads CAISLGQNTEAFF. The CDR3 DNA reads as TGTGCCATCAGCCTGGGACAGAACACTGAAGCTTTCTTT.

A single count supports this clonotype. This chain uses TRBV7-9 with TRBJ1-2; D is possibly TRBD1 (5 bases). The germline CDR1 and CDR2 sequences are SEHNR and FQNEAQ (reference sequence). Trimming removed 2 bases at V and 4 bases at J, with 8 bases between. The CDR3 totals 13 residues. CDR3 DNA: TGTGCCAGCAGCTTAACCAGGGCCTATGGCTACACCTTC. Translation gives CASSLTRAYGYTF.

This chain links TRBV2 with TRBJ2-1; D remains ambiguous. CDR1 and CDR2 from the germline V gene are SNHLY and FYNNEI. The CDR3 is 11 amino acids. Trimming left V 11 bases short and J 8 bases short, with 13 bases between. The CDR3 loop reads CAWLLSYEQFF. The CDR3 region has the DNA TGTGCCTGGCTATTAAGTTATGAGCAGTTCTTC. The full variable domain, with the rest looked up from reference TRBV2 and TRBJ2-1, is EPEVTQTPSHQVTQMGQEVILRCVPISNHLYFYWYRQILGQKVEFLVSFYNNEISEKSEIFDDQFSVERPDGSNFTLKIRSTKLEDSAMYFCAWLLSYEQFFGPGTRLTVL.

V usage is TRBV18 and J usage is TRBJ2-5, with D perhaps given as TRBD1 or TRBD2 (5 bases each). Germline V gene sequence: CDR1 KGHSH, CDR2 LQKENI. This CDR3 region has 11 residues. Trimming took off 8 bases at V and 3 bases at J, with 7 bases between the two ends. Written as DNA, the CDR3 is TGTGCCAGCGGGACGAAAGAGACCCAGTACTTC. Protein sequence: CASGTKETQYF.

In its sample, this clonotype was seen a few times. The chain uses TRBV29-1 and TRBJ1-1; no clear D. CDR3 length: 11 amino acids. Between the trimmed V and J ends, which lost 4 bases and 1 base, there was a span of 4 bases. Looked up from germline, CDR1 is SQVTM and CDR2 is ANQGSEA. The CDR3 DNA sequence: TGCAGCGTTGTGGGGAACACTGAAGCTTTCTTT. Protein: CSVVGNTEAFF.

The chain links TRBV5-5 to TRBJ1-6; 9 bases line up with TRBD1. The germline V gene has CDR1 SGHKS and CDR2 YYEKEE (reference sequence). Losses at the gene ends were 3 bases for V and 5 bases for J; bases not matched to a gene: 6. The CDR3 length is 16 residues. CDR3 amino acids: CASSYTGGRDNSPLHF. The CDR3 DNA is TGTGCCAGCAGCTATACAGGGGGCCGGGATAATTCACCCCTCCACTTT.

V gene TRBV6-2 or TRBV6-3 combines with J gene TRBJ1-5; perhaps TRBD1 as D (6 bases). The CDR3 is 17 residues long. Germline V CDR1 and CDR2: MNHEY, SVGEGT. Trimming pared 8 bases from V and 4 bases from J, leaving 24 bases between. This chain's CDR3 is CASANYPSGAGNQPQHF. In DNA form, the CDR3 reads TGTGCCAGCGCTAACTACCCCTCGGGGGCAGGGAATCAGCCCCAGCATTTT.

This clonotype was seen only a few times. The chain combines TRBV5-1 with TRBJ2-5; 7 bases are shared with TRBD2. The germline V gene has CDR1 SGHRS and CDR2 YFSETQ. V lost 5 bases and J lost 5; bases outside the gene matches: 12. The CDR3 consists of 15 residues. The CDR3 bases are TGCGCCAGCAGTTCAACTAGGGGAGGGACGGAGACCCAGTACTTC. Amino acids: CASSSTRGGTETQYF.

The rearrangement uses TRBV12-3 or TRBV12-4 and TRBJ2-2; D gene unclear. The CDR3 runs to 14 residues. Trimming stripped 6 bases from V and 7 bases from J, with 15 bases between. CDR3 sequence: CASSFGWVGGELFF. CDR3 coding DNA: TGTGCCAGCAGCTTTGGGTGGGTCGGCGGGGAGCTGTTTTTT.

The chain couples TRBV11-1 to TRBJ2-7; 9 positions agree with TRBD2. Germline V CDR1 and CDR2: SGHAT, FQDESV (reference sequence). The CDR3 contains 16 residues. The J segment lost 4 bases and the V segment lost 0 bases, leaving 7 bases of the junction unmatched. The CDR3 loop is CASSLAPSGRIYEQYF. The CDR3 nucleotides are TGTGCCAGCAGCTTAGCCCCGAGCGGGAGGATTTACGAGCAGTACTTC.

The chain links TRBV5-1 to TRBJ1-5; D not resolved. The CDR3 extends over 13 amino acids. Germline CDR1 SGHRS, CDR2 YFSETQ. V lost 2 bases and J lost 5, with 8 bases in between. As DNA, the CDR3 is TGCGCCAGCAGCTTACGGGGTGATCAGCCCCAGCATTTT. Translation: CASSLRGDQPQHF.

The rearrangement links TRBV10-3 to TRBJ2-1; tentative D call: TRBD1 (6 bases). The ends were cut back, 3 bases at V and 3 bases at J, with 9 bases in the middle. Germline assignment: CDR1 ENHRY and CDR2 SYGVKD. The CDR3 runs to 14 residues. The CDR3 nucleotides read TGTGCCATCAGTGACGGGGACAACTACAATGAGCAGTTCTTC. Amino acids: CAISDGDNYNEQFF.

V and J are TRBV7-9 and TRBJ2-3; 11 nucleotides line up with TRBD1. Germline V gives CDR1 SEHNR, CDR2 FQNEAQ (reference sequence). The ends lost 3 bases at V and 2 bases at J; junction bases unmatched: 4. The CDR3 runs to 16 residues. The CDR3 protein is CASSFGTGGYTDTQYF. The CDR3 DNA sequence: TGTGCCAGCAGCTTCGGGACAGGGGGGTACACAGATACGCAGTATTTT. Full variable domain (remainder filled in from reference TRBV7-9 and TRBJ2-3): DTGVSQNPRHKITKRGQNVTFRCDPISEHNRLYWYRQTLGQGPEFLTYFQNEAQLEKSRLLSDRFSAERPKGSFSTLEIQRTEQGDSAMYLCASSFGTGGYTDTQYFGPGTRLTVL.

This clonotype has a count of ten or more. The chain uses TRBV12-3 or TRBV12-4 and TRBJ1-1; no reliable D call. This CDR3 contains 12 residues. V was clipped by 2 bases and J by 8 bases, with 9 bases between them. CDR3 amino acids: CASSLFGFEAFF. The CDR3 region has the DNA TGTGCCAGCAGTTTATTCGGTTTCGAAGCTTTCTTT.

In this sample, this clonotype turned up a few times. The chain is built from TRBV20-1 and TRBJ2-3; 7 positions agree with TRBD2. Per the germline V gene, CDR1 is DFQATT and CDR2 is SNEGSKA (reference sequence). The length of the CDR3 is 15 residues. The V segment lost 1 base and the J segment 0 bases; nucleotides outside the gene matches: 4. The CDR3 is CSARAWGGSTDTQYF. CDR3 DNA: TGCAGTGCTAGAGCGTGGGGGGGAAGCACAGATACGCAGTATTTT.

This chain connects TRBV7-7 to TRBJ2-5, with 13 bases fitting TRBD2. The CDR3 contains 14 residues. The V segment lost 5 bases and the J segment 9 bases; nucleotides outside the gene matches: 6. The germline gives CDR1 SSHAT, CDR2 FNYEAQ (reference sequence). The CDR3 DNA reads TGTGCCAGCAGCCATACTAGCGGGGGGGCCTCCCAGTACTTC. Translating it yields CASSHTSGGASQYF.

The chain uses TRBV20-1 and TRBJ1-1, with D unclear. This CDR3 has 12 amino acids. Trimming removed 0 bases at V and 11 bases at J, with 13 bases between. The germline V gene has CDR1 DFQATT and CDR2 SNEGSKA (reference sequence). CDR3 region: CSARDWILGAFF. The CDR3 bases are TGCAGTGCTAGAGATTGGATCCTCGGCGCTTTCTTT.

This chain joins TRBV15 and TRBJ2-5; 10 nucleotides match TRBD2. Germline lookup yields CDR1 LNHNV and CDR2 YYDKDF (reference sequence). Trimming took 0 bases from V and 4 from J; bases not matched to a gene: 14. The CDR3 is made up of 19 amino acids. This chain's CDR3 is CATSRDRALLAGERETQYF. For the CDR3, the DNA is TGTGCCACCAGCAGAGATAGGGCCCTTCTAGCGGGAGAACGAGAGACCCAGTACTTC.

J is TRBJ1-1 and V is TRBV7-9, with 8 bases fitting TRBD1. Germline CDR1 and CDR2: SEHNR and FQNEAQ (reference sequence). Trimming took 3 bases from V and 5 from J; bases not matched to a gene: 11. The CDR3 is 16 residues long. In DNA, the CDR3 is TGTGCCAGCAGCTTTCAACCCGGGACAGGCGGAACTGAAGCTTTCTTT. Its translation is CASSFQPGTGGTEAFF. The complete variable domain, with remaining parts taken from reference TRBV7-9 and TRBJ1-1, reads DTGVSQNPRHKITKRGQNVTFRCDPISEHNRLYWYRQTLGQGPEFLTYFQNEAQLEKSRLLSDRFSAERPKGSFSTLEIQRTEQGDSAMYLCASSFQPGTGGTEAFFGQGTRLTVV.

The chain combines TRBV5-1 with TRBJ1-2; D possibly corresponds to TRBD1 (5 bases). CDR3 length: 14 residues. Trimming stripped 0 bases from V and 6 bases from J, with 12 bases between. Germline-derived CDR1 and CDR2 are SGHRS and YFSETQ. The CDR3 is CASSLGQGDNGYTF. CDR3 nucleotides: TGCGCCAGCAGCTTGGGTCAGGGTGATAATGGCTACACCTTC.

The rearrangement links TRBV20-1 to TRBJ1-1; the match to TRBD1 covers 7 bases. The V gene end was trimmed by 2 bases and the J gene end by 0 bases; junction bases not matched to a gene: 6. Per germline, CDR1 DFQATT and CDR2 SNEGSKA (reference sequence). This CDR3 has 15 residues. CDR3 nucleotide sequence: TGCAGTGCTAGAAGTCCTGACAGGGTGAACACTGAAGCTTTCTTT. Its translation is CSARSPDRVNTEAFF.

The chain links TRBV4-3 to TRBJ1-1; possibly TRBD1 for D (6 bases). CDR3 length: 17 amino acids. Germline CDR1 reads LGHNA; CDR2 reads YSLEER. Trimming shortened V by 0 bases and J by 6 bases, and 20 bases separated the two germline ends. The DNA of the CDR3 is TGCGCCAGCAGCCAAGAAGAGTGGGCAGGGGAGGTCGCTGAAGCTTTCTTT. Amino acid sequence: CASSQEEWAGEVAEAFF.

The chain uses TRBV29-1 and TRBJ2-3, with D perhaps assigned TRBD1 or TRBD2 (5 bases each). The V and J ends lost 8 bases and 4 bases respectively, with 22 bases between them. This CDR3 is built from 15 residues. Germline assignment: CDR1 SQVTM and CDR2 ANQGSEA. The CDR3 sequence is CSLLGPSQGPDTQYF. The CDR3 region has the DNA TGCAGCCTTCTGGGGCCTAGCCAGGGCCCAGATACGCAGTATTTT.